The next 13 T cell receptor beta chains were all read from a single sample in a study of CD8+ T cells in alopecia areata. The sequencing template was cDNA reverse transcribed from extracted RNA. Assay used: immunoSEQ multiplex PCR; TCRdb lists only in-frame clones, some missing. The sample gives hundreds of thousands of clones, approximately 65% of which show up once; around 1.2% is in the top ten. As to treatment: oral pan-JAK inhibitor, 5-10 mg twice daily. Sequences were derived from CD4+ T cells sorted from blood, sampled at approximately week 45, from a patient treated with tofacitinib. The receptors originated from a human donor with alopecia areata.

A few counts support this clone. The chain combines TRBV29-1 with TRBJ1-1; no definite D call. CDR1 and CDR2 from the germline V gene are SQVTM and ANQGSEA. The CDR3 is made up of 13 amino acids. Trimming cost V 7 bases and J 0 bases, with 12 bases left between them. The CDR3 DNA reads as TGCAGCGCCCACACGCAGATGAACACTGAAGCTTTCTTT. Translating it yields CSAHTQMNTEAFF.

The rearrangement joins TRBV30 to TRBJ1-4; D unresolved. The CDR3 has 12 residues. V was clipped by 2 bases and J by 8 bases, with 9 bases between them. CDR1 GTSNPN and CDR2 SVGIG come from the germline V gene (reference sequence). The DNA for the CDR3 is TGTGCCTGGAGTCCAGACGGCGAAAAACTGTTTTTT. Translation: CAWSPDGEKLFF. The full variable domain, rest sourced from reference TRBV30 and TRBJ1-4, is SQTIHQWPATLVQPVGSPLSLECTVEGTSNPNLYWYRQAAGRGLQLLFYSVGIGQISSEVPQNLSASRPQDRQFILSSKKLLLSDSGFYLCAWSPDGEKLFFGSGTQLSVL.

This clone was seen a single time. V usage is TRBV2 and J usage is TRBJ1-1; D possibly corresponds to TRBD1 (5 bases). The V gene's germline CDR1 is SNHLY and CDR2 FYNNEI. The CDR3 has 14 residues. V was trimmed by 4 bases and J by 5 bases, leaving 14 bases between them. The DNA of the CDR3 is TGTGCCAGCAGTGCCAGGACGGGGCGAACTGAAGCTTTCTTT. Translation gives CASSARTGRTEAFF.

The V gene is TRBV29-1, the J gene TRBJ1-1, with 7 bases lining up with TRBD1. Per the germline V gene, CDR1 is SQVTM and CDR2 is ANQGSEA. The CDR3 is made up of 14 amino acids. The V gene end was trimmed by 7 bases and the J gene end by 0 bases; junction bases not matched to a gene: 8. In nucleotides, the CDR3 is TGCAGCGCAAAAGGGGGACAGATGAACACTGAAGCTTTCTTT. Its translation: CSAKGGQMNTEAFF.

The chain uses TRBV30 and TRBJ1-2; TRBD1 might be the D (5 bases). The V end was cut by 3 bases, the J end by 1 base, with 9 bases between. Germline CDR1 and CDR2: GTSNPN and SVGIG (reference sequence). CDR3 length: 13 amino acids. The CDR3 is CAWSEGFNYGYTF. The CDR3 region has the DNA TGTGCCTGGAGCGAGGGGTTTAACTATGGCTACACCTTC. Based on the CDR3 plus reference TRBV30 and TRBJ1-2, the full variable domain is SQTIHQWPATLVQPVGSPLSLECTVEGTSNPNLYWYRQAAGRGLQLLFYSVGIGQISSEVPQNLSASRPQDRQFILSSKKLLLSDSGFYLCAWSEGFNYGYTFGSGTRLTVV.

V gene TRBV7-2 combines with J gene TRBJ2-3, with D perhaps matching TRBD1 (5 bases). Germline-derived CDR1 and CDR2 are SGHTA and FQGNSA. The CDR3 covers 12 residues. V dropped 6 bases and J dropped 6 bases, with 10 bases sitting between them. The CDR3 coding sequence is TGTGCCAGCAGGGGGCTTGTCGATACGCAGTATTTT. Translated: CASRGLVDTQYF.

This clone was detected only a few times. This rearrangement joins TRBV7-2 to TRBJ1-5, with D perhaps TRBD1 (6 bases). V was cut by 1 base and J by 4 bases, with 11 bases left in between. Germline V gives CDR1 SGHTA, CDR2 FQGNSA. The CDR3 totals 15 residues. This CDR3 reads CASSLVGGPNQPQHF. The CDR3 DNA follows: TGTGCCAGCAGCTTAGTGGGGGGGCCTAATCAGCCCCAGCATTTT.

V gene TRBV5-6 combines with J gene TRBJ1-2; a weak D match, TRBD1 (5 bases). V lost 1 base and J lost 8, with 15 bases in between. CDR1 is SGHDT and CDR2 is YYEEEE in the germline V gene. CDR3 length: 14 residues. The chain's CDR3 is CASSLNGGGEGYTF. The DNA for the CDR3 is TGTGCCAGCAGCTTGAACGGGGGTGGAGAGGGCTACACCTTC.

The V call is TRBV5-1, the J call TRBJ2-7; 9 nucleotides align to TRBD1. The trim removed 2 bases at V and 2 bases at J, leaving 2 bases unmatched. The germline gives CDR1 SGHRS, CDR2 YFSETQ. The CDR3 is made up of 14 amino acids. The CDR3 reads CASSFGQGTYEQYF. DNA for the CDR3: TGCGCCAGCAGCTTCGGACAGGGGACCTACGAGCAGTACTTC.

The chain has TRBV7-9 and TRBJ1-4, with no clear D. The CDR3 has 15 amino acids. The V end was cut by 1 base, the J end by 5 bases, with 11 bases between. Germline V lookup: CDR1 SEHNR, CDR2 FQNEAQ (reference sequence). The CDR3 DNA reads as TGTGCCAGCAGCTTAGTTGACAAGCGGAATGAAAAACTGTTTTTT. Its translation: CASSLVDKRNEKLFF.

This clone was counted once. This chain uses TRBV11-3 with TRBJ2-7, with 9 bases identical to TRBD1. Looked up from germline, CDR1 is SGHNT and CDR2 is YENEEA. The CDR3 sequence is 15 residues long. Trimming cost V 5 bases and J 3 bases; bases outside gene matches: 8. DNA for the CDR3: TGTGCCAGCAGCCATCCCCGGGACAGGGACTACGAGCAGTACTTC. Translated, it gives CASSHPRDRDYEQYF.

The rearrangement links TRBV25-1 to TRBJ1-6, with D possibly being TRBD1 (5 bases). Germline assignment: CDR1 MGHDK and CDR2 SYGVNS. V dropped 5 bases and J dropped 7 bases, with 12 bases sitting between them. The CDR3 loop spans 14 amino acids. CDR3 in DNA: TGTGCCAGCAGTTTCCAGGGAGGGAATTCACCCCTCCACTTT. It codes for CASSFQGGNSPLHF. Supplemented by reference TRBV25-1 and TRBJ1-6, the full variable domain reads EADIYQTPRYLVIGTGKKITLECSQTMGHDKMYWYQQDPGMELHLIHYSYGVNSTEKGDLSSESTVSRIRTEHFPLTLESARPSHTSQYLCASSFQGGNSPLHFGNGTRLTVT.

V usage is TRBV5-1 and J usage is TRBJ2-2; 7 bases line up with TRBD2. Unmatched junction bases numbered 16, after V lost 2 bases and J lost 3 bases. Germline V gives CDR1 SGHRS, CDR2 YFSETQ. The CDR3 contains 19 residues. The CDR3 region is CASSLPTTREVTYTGELFF. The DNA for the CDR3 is TGCGCCAGCAGCTTACCTACGACACGGGAGGTTACGTACACCGGGGAGCTGTTTTTT.